This T cell receptor beta chain came from a study of beta chain features in type 1 diabetes. Trimming at V came to 4 bases and at J to 1 base, leaving 1 base not matched to a gene. In germline, CDR1 is SGHVS, CDR2 FQNEAQ. This CDR3 comprises 14 residues. Study outcomes and limitations: VDJ junctions from patients with type 1 diabetes contained fewer insertions and more deletions. Sequencing of cDNA might inflate the share of cells that strongly express TCR. The analysis here could not establish whether HLA type shapes TCRB rearrangement. A moderate, significant TCRB CDR3 shortening appeared in type 1 diabetes across four CD4+ subsets.

Reverse transcribing all isolated RNA meant expressed TCRB transcripts were sequenced. The protocol was immunoSEQ multiplex PCR, while the TCRdb copy is restricted to in-frame clones and leaves out a portion. The profile covers around 240,000 clones, with 16% appearing a single time and about 0.092% taken by the ten largest. This clone was recorded a few times. As yet, its antigen is unknown. The chain carries TRBV7-8 and TRBJ2-3, with 8 positions matching TRBD1. The sequence came from a man aged 25-45 years with type 1 diabetes. Input material: naive CD4+ T cells from blood. The CDR3 reads CASSSGQGTDTQYF. CDR3 nucleotide sequence: TGTGCCAGCAGCTCGGGACAGGGCACAGATACGCAGTATTTT.